This T cell receptor beta chain was sequenced in a study of shared clonotypes between healthy human individuals. General observations from the study: Several donors had about 5% of their naive CD4 clonotypes in common. Naive subsets generally exceeded memory subsets in estimated richness.

In the case of this clone: Antigen specificity is unknown.

Germline-derived CDR1 and CDR2 are SGHRS and YFSETQ. The ends lost 6 bases at V and 6 bases at J; junction bases unmatched: 6. The CDR3 contains 14 residues. In the study's own analysis: With immunoSEQ giving junction-only sequences and no quality scores, filtering differed. TCRdb keeps only in-frame clones here, not all; method: immunoSEQ multiplex PCR. V and J calls and clone size follow that table, whereas D and trimming were derived from the DNA. The repertoire consists of 2 million or so clones, with roughly 94% occurring once and the leading ten covering 0.13%. The sequence was collected from a man aged 18 to 30 in good health. Sequencing was performed on naive CD4+ T cells sorted from blood. The subset is: CD45RA+ positively selected. The chain employs TRBV5-1 and TRBJ2-1; TRBD2 aligns across 10 bases. In nucleotides, the CDR3 is TGCGCCAGCACCAGCGGGGGGGCCGGCAATGAGCAGTTCTTC. Protein: CASTSGGAGNEQFF.